Sequencing of this T cell receptor beta chain was carried out in a study of T cells in Graves' hyperthyroidism and ophthalmopathy. The V gene's germline CDR1 is SGHRS and CDR2 YFSETQ. J lost 3 bases, V lost 4 bases, and 4 bases had no gene match. The CDR3 runs to 14 residues. RNA transcripts yielded amplified TCR beta CDR3 regions. Using the HTBI primer set, a first-round RT-PCR was run on the TCR CDR3. TCRdb re-analysed the multiplex PCR reads in MiXCR, keeping a single row per CDR3 protein. Here the sample spans about 59,000 distinct CDR3 sequences, around 53% being singletons. This sequence joins TRBV5-1 and TRBJ1-3; TRBD1 matches at 7 bases. The receptor was derived from a woman aged 60-75 years with Graves' ophthalmopathy. Sequencing used blood. CDR3 nucleotides: TGCGCCAGCAGCCCCGGGACAGATGGAAACACCATATATTTT. Amino acid sequence: CASSPGTDGNTIYF.